This T cell receptor beta chain emerged from a study of blood T cell repertoires in COVID-19. Study details: The study drew acute and convalescent COVID-19 samples from the United States, Italy and Spain. The analysed material was cDNA or gDNA that came from T cells, B-cell-depleted T cells, or PBMCs.

Under the authors' procedure: Estimation of nucleated cell counts was performed using reference gene primer amplification. Sequencing was performed with immunoSEQ multiplex PCR; in TCRdb, only in-frame clones are kept and a portion is missing. The V and J calls and clone size come from that table; D and trimming were worked out from the DNA. The profile shows over 100,000 clones, more than 85% of them singletons. Germline loops: CDR1 MNHNS, CDR2 SASEGT. V lost 2 bases and J lost 5, with 18 bases in between. The CDR3 has 16 amino acids. The source material was peripheral blood. The V gene is TRBV6-1, the J gene TRBJ1-1, with D possibly being TRBD1 (6 bases). The clonotype originates from a man between 18 and 35 years old with acute or convalescent COVID-19. The CDR3 region is CASSERGRGLWTEAFF. The CDR3, as DNA: TGTGCCAGCAGTGAACGGGGCAGGGGATTGTGGACTGAAGCTTTCTTT.